The 9 T cell receptor beta chains given below trace back to one sample, sequenced in a study of shared clonotypes between healthy human individuals. CD45RO-negative, CCR7-selected cells formed the naive CD8 fraction, which excluded terminally differentiated effector memory CD45RA+ cells. Only in-frame clones appear in the TCRdb table, and some are missing; sequencing was by immunoSEQ multiplex PCR. Of over 2 million clones listed, approximately 94% were seen once; the top ten hold about 1.1%. The sample comprised naive CD8+ T cells sorted from blood. The receptors were sampled from a man between 18 and 29 years old in good health.

The chain links TRBV7-9 to TRBJ2-5; TRBD1 matches at 8 bases. V shed 5 bases, J shed 1 base, and the junction held 6 bases outside the gene matches. The CDR3 is 15 residues long. Germline-derived CDR1 and CDR2 are SEHNR and FQNEAQ (reference sequence). The CDR3 nucleotides read TGTGCCAGCAGCCTAATAACAGGGGGCCAAGAGACCCAGTACTTC. This codes for CASSLITGGQETQYF. The entire variable domain, with the rest obtained from reference TRBV7-9 and TRBJ2-5, is as follows: DTGVSQNPRHKITKRGQNVTFRCDPISEHNRLYWYRQTLGQGPEFLTYFQNEAQLEKSRLLSDRFSAERPKGSFSTLEIQRTEQGDSAMYLCASSLITGGQETQYFGPGTRLLVL.

The table lists this clone with a count of one. The chain couples TRBV27 to TRBJ2-1, with D hard to call. This CDR3 has 15 residues. Germline CDR1 MNHEY, CDR2 SMNVEV (reference sequence). Trimming cost V 0 bases and J 4 bases, with 10 bases left between them. CDR3 sequence reads: CASSLSQVPYNEQFF. Here the CDR3 DNA reads TGTGCCAGCAGTTTATCCCAGGTGCCTTACAATGAGCAGTTCTTC.

V gene TRBV5-6 combines with J gene TRBJ1-5, with 9 bases fitting TRBD1. This CDR3 comprises 16 residues. CDR1 and CDR2 from the germline V gene are SGHDT and YYEEEE. With 0 bases clipped from V and 9 bases from J, the junction kept 10 bases outside the gene matches. CDR3 DNA sequence: TGTGCCAGCAGCTTGGCCGGGACAGGGTGGAGCGGGCCCCAGCATTTT. Translated, it gives CASSLAGTGWSGPQHF.

The gene calls are TRBV7-6 and TRBJ2-3; 9 bases map to TRBD2. Trimming at V came to 3 bases and at J to 3 bases, leaving 4 bases not matched to a gene. The CDR3 length is 15 residues. The germline V gene encodes CDR1 SGHVS and CDR2 FNYEAQ. CDR3 bases: TGTGCCAGCAGCTTGTCTAGCGGGGTAACAGATACGCAGTATTTT. Translating it yields CASSLSSGVTDTQYF.

The chain carries TRBV27 and TRBJ2-7; D is perhaps TRBD2 (6 bases). Germline CDR1 is MNHEY and CDR2 is SMNVEV (reference sequence). This CDR3 comprises 13 residues. Trimming stripped 4 bases from V and 6 bases from J, with 13 bases between. The CDR3 sequence is CASSSGAGSEQYF. The CDR3, as DNA: TGTGCCAGCAGTTCTGGGGCGGGGAGCGAGCAGTACTTC.

This sequence joins TRBV9 and TRBJ2-3; weak D call: TRBD2 (6 bases). This CDR3 is 15 amino acids long. Germline CDR1 and CDR2: SGDLS and YYNGEE. Trimming stripped 3 bases from V and 6 bases from J, with 17 bases between. CDR3 residues: CASSALGGVMDTQYF. CDR3 DNA sequence: TGTGCCAGCAGCGCCTTGGGGGGTGTAATGGATACGCAGTATTTT.

The chain recombines TRBV6-5 with TRBJ2-1, with D possibly being TRBD2 (5 bases). The ends were cut back, 7 bases at V and 5 bases at J, with 12 bases in the middle. The V gene's germline CDR1 is MNHEY and CDR2 SVGAGI. The CDR3 has 13 amino acids. CDR3 coding DNA: TGTGCCAGCACCCCCCCGGGAAACAATGAGCAGTTCTTC. Translating gives CASTPPGNNEQFF.

The rearrangement joins TRBV6-9 to TRBJ1-5, with a tentative D call TRBD1 (5 bases). The CDR3 runs to 16 residues. Germline-derived CDR1 and CDR2 are MNHGY and SVAAGI. V lost 7 bases and J 1 base, leaving 17 bases between the germline ends. This CDR3 reads CASTYKGPGSNQPQHF. CDR3 sequence (DNA): TGTGCCAGCACCTATAAGGGACCAGGGAGCAATCAGCCCCAGCATTTT.

The V gene is TRBV29-1, the J gene TRBJ2-1, with D uncertain. The CDR3 totals 12 residues. Per the germline V gene, CDR1 is SQVTM and CDR2 is ANQGSEA. The V and J ends lost 0 bases and 8 bases respectively, with 8 bases between them. The chain's CDR3 is CSVEEISDEQFF. For the CDR3, the DNA is TGCAGCGTTGAAGAGATATCCGATGAGCAGTTCTTC.